Listed below are T cell receptor beta chains from one sample, sequenced in a study of T cells after yellow fever vaccination. TCRdb ran MiXCR on the 5' RACE reads and lists one entry per CDR3 protein. The table has a few hundred thousand distinct CDR3 sequences, less than 9% seen once; the top ten hold about 0.9%. The sequencing here drew on CD4+ T cells sorted from PBMCs, taken 15 days after the yellow fever booster vaccination. All receptors derive from a man aged 25 to 45 who received the YFV17D yellow fever vaccine. CDR3s include the opening cysteine and the closing phenylalanine or tryptophan. A D gene is named only where the DNA matches it firmly. The size entry is marked missing in some rows and otherwise reads once, few, many or a size class.

V	J	D	size	CDR3	DNA
TRBV7-2	TRBJ2-3	-	many	CASSLGRETGRSF	TGTGCCAGCAGCTTGGGGAGAGAGACGGGCCGTAGTTTT
TRBV12-3/TRBV12-4	TRBJ2-1	-	few	CASSSQYEQFF	TGTGCCAGCAGTTCCCAATATGAGCAGTTCTTC
TRBV20-1	TRBJ1-3	-	-	CSARDPSRFSGNTIYF	TGCAGTGCTAGAGATCCCTCCAGGTTCTCTGGAAACACCATATATTTT
TRBV7-2	TRBJ2-7	-	many	CASSWFISLPGHEQYF	TGTGCCAGCAGCTGGTTTATAAGTTTGCCGGGACACGAGCAGTACTTC
TRBV5-8	TRBJ2-1	-	few	CASSSRRQIREQFF	TGTGCCAGCAGCTCTAGGAGGCAGATTCGGGAGCAGTTCTTC
TRBV11-2	TRBJ2-3	-	-	CASSLLCNRDIAFTDTQYF	TGTGCCAGCAGCCTCCTATGTAACCGGGACATAGCCTTCACAGATACGCAGTATTTT
TRBV12-3/TRBV12-4	TRBJ1-5	-	-	CASRRAGGANQPQHF	TGTGCCAGCAGAAGGGCCGGGGGCGCGAATCAGCCCCAGCATTTT
TRBV19	TRBJ2-7	TRBD1	many	CASSMDRFYEQYF	TGTGCCAGTAGTATGGACAGGTTCTACGAGCAGTACTTC
TRBV7-2	TRBJ2-5	TRBD1	few	CASSSSRGRQETQYF	TGTGCCAGCAGCTCGAGCAGGGGGAGACAAGAGACCCAGTACTTC
TRBV20-1	TRBJ2-1	-	many	CSATPGGPYNEQFF	TGCAGTGCGACCCCCGGGGGCCCCTACAATGAGCAGTTCTTC
TRBV27	TRBJ1-5	-	-	CASSLTRNQPQHF	TGTGCCAGCAGTTTGACTCGCAATCAGCCCCAGCATTTT
TRBV25-1	TRBJ2-6	-	-	CASSESGANVLTF	TGTGCCAGCAGTGAATCTGGGGCCAACGTCCTGACTTTC
TRBV7-2	TRBJ2-1	TRBD1	-	CASSLAGTGRSYNEQFF	TGTGCCAGCAGCTTAGCGGGGACAGGGAGGTCCTACAATGAGCAGTTCTTC
TRBV5-1	TRBJ2-2	-	-	CASSLVVGAGELFF	TGCGCCAGCAGCTTGGTAGTAGGAGCCGGGGAGCTGTTTTTT
TRBV5-1	TRBJ1-1	-	-	CASSKDRAAVYTEAFF	TGCGCCAGCAGCAAGGACAGAGCGGCGGTATACACTGAAGCTTTCTTT
TRBV28	TRBJ2-7	-	few	CASGFGVSYEQYF	TGTGCCAGCGGTTTTGGGGTCTCCTACGAGCAGTACTTC
TRBV4-3	TRBJ1-2	TRBD1	-	CASSQDPTGGWGGGYTF	TGCGCCAGCAGCCAAGATCCGACAGGGGGCTGGGGTGGGGGCTACACCTTC
TRBV6-5	TRBJ2-2	TRBD1	many	CASSYLGQTNTGELFF	TGTGCCAGCAGTTATTTGGGACAGACGAACACCGGGGAGCTGTTTTTT
TRBV20-1	TRBJ2-1	TRBD2	few	CSVKGLAAYNEQFF	TGCAGTGTTAAAGGGCTAGCGGCCTACAATGAGCAGTTCTTC
TRBV7-9	TRBJ2-1	-	-	CASSLQHNEQFF	TGTGCCAGCAGCTTACAACACAATGAGCAGTTCTTC
TRBV6-6	TRBJ1-2	-	-	CASNPGSNYGYTF	TGTGCCAGCAATCCAGGGTCCAACTATGGCTACACCTTC
TRBV7-2	TRBJ2-7	-	-	CASSSRSLYGEQYF	TGTGCCAGCAGCTCAAGATCCCTCTACGGTGAGCAGTACTTC
TRBV3-1	TRBJ2-7	-	few	CASSQFRDNPGEQYF	TGTGCCAGCAGCCAATTCCGGGACAACCCTGGCGAGCAGTACTTC
TRBV20-1	TRBJ2-4	-	-	CSARVGAAKNIQYF	TGCAGTGCTAGAGTGGGGGCGGCCAAAAACATTCAGTACTTC
TRBV5-8	TRBJ2-7	-	-	CASSTTGFLSYEQYF	TGTGCCAGCAGCACCACAGGGTTTCTCTCCTACGAGCAGTACTTC
TRBV6-2/TRBV6-3	TRBJ2-3	TRBD2	many	CASSPGTSSDTQYF	TGTGCCAGCAGCCCCGGGACTAGTTCGGATACGCAGTATTTT
TRBV6-2/TRBV6-3	TRBJ2-1	TRBD1	many	CASSWGQGGQFF	TGTGCCAGCAGTTGGGGACAGGGAGGGCAGTTCTTC
TRBV7-6	TRBJ2-5	-	-	CASSLARQEAQYF	TGTGCCAGCAGCTTAGCCAGACAAGAGGCCCAGTACTTC
TRBV12-3/TRBV12-4	TRBJ2-3	-	many	CASSPTRLGRDTQYF	TGTGCCAGCAGTCCAACCCGACTAGGCAGAGATACGCAGTATTTT
TRBV19	TRBJ2-7	TRBD1	many	CASSHLRDRAYEQYF	TGTGCCAGTAGCCACCTCCGGGACAGGGCCTACGAGCAGTACTTC
TRBV5-1	TRBJ2-3	-	few	CARSIRFTDTQYF	TGCGCCAGGTCCATAAGGTTCACAGATACGCAGTATTTT
TRBV29-1	TRBJ2-5	-	many	CSVESGNRYF	TGCAGCGTTGAATCGGGTAACCGGTACTTC
TRBV12-3/TRBV12-4	TRBJ2-1	-	-	CASRGRGGYNEQFF	TGTGCCAGCAGGGGCAGGGGGGGCTACAATGAGCAGTTCTTC
TRBV25-1	TRBJ2-7	-	-	CASSANLGEQYF	TGTGCCAGCAGTGCTAACCTTGGGGAGCAGTACTTC
TRBV5-8	TRBJ1-1	-	-	CASSPSLATEAFF	TGTGCCAGCAGCCCAAGTTTAGCGACTGAAGCTTTCTTT
TRBV5-1	TRBJ1-6	-	few	CASSPDSHVNSPLHF	TGCGCCAGCAGCCCGGACAGCCATGTTAATTCACCCCTCCACTTT
TRBV29-1	TRBJ2-2	-	many	CSGSVGARTGELFF	TGCAGCGGCAGCGTAGGGGCGCGGACCGGGGAGCTGTTTTTT
TRBV20-1	TRBJ2-4	-	-	CSARDMSPIREYF	TGCAGTGCTAGAGATATGTCCCCCATCCGGGAGTACTTC
TRBV18	TRBJ2-7	-	few	CASSPSLDEQYF	TGTGCCAGCTCACCAAGCTTGGACGAGCAGTACTTC
TRBV20-1	TRBJ1-1	-	-	CRSVGGTEAFF	TGCAGATCTGTGGGTGGGACTGAAGCTTTCTTT
TRBV5-1	TRBJ2-3	TRBD1	many	CASNLMGQGGTDTQYF	TGCGCCAGCAACTTGATGGGACAGGGCGGCACAGATACGCAGTATTTT
TRBV12-3/TRBV12-4	TRBJ1-5	TRBD1	-	CASSWLGTDNQPQHF	TGTGCCAGCAGTTGGCTTGGGACAGACAATCAGCCCCAGCATTTT
TRBV20-1	TRBJ1-1	TRBD1	few	CSAIPTGATEAFF	TGCAGTGCTATCCCTACAGGGGCCACTGAAGCTTTCTTT
TRBV9	TRBJ1-6	TRBD1	-	CASSVEQGDSPLHF	TGTGCCAGCAGCGTAGAACAGGGGGATTCACCCCTCCACTTT
TRBV5-1	TRBJ2-7	TRBD1	many	CASSWGQDSYEQYF	TGCGCCAGCAGCTGGGGACAGGACTCCTACGAGCAGTACTTC
TRBV28	TRBJ2-6	-	-	CATGPGGTPSGANVLTF	TGTGCCACCGGACCCGGAGGCACCCCCTCTGGGGCCAACGTCCTGACTTTC
TRBV27	TRBJ1-2	-	few	CASRPSGLGWTF	TGTGCCAGCCGTCCTTCGGGGCTCGGTTGGACCTTC
TRBV12-3/TRBV12-4	TRBJ2-5	-	few	CASSLASRGVRETQYF	TGTGCCAGCAGTTTAGCCAGCAGGGGAGTTCGAGAGACCCAGTACTTC
TRBV28	TRBJ2-1	TRBD2	-	CASRLAGTSVQFF	TGTGCCAGCAGACTAGCGGGGACTAGCGTGCAGTTCTTC
TRBV4-3	TRBJ2-5	-	-	CASSPRVEETQYF	TGCGCCAGCAGCCCGCGGGTCGAAGAGACCCAGTACTTC
TRBV20-1	TRBJ2-7	TRBD2	few	CCASTSGRAPYPYEQYF	TGCTGTGCTTCGACTAGCGGGAGGGCCCCCTACCCCTACGAGCAGTACTTC
TRBV5-1	TRBJ2-5	TRBD2	-	CASSKHSGTSGRNKETQYF	TGCGCCAGCAGCAAACATTCCGGGACTAGCGGGAGGAATAAAGAGACCCAGTACTTC
TRBV18	TRBJ2-7	-	-	CASSPGKISYEQYF	TGTGCCAGCTCACCAGGTAAAATCTCCTACGAGCAGTACTTC
TRBV18	TRBJ2-7	-	few	CASSPLGSGNEQYF	TGTGCCAGCTCACCACTCGGGAGCGGCAACGAGCAGTACTTC
TRBV5-4	TRBJ2-2	-	few	CASSPRSGKSTGELFF	TGTGCCAGCAGTCCCCGCTCCGGGAAGAGCACCGGGGAGCTGTTTTTT